The 16 T cell receptor beta chains below come from one sample, sequenced in a study of cytomegalovirus exposure and HLA in healthy donors (dated by TCRdb to the late 2010s). Library method: the immunoSEQ multiplex PCR assay. For the multiplex PCR, a mixture combining 60 forward primers for TCR Vbeta segments and 13 reverse primers for TCR Jbeta segments was used. Sourced from immuneACCESS, this table was stored by TCRdb with only in-frame sequences that have V and J called. A share of the clones is absent; for the studies checked, an unresolved V gene accounts for under half, and the remainder has no known explanation. This sample lists under 200,000 clones; more than 60% were detected once. The ten largest account for roughly 7.1% of the sample. The specimen was PBMCs. Receptors originate from a woman between 40 and 55 years old in good health and CMV-seropositive.

V gene TRBV6-1 combines with J gene TRBJ2-3, with 8 positions matching TRBD2. The germline gives CDR1 MNHNS, CDR2 SASEGT. The junction had 7 bases not matched to a gene; V was cut back by 1 base and J by 4 bases. This CDR3 comprises 16 residues. The CDR3 nucleotides are TGTGCCAGCAGTGAAGACCCGGGACTAGGCTCAGATACGCAGTATTTT. Protein: CASSEDPGLGSDTQYF.

The chain links TRBV28 to TRBJ1-2, with 7 nucleotides matching TRBD1. CDR1 and CDR2 from the germline V gene are MDHEN and SYDVKM. The CDR3 sequence is 15 residues long. V gave up 4 bases and J gave up 4 bases; unmatched junction bases: 9. CDR3 protein: CASSSLDRVFYGYTF. CDR3 coding DNA: TGTGCCAGCAGTTCACTTGACAGGGTTTTCTATGGCTACACCTTC.

In its sample, this clone was seen once. V is TRBV7-8 and J is TRBJ2-7, with a tentative D call TRBD1 (6 bases). V lost 3 bases, J lost 3 bases, and 6 bases lay in between. CDR1 and CDR2 from the germline V gene are SGHVS and FQNEAQ. This CDR3 has 12 amino acids. CDR3 nucleotide sequence: TGTGCCAGCAGCTTGACAGGCTACGAGCAGTACTTC. As protein: CASSLTGYEQYF.

The chain couples TRBV19 to TRBJ1-1; no clear D gene. The V gene's germline CDR1 is LNHDA and CDR2 SQIVND (reference sequence). The CDR3 length is 13 residues. V was pared by 3 bases and J by 7 bases, with 12 bases between. In nucleotides, the CDR3 is TGTGCCAGTAGTATCATTACCGGGATTGAAGCTTTCTTT. Encoded protein: CASSIITGIEAFF.

This clone has a single count. The V and J genes are TRBV28 and TRBJ2-7; 10 nucleotides align to TRBD2. Trimming removed 10 bases from V and 2 bases from J; junction bases left unmatched: 11. Germline-derived CDR1 and CDR2 are MDHEN and SYDVKM. The length of the CDR3 is 15 residues. CDR3 bases: TGTGCCATCACGCCCGAAGCGGGAGGGCCCTACGAGCAGTACTTC. Its protein product is CAITPEAGGPYEQYF.

The chain uses TRBV19 and TRBJ2-1; TRBD1 agrees at 7 bases. This CDR3 has 15 amino acids. From germline, CDR1 is LNHDA and CDR2 SQIVND (reference sequence). Trimming cost V 4 bases and J 3 bases; bases outside gene matches: 6. CDR3 region: CASSTVTGNYNEQFF. As DNA, the CDR3 is TGTGCCAGTAGTACGGTGACAGGGAACTACAATGAGCAGTTCTTC.

The chain employs TRBV5-6 and TRBJ1-2, with TRBD1 identical over 11 bases. Germline loops: CDR1 SGHDT, CDR2 YYEEEE. The CDR3 has 16 residues. Trimming cost V 3 bases and J 7 bases; bases outside gene matches: 11. CDR3 in amino acids: CASSSRRGQGAFGYTF. DNA for the CDR3: TGTGCCAGCAGCTCCCGCCGAGGACAGGGGGCTTTTGGCTACACCTTC.

In its sample, this clone was seen once. This sequence joins TRBV19 and TRBJ2-5; 7 bases line up with TRBD1. CDR3 length: 13 amino acids. The germline V gene encodes CDR1 LNHDA and CDR2 SQIVND (reference sequence). J was trimmed by 3 bases and V by 5 bases; bases with no gene match: 3. CDR3: CASSLQGKETQYF. The CDR3 region has the DNA TGTGCCAGTAGTTTACAGGGGAAAGAGACCCAGTACTTC.

The CDR3 spells CASSLEGSSPYEQYF. Written as DNA, the CDR3 is TGTGCCAGCAGCTTAGAAGGGAGTAGCCCCTACGAGCAGTACTTC. V and J are TRBV7-3 and TRBJ2-7; D perhaps matches TRBD2 (5 bases). This CDR3 has 15 residues. Germline V lookup: CDR1 SGHTA, CDR2 FQGTGA. Trimming stripped 2 bases from V and 2 bases from J, with 13 bases between.

V usage is TRBV19 and J usage is TRBJ2-5; the D gene is possibly TRBD2 (6 bases). Trimming cost V 7 bases and J 5 bases, with 11 bases left between them. CDR3 size: 12 residues. Per germline, CDR1 LNHDA and CDR2 SQIVND (reference sequence). The CDR3 nucleotides read TGTGCCAGTATGGGGGGATCGGAGACCCAGTACTTC. It yields the protein CASMGGSETQYF. Full variable domain (rest looked up from reference TRBV19 and TRBJ2-5): DGGITQSPKYLFRKEGQNVTLSCEQNLNHDAMYWYRQDPGQGLRLIYYSQIVNDFQKGDIAEGYSVSREKKESFPLTVTSAQKNPTAFYLCASMGGSETQYFGPGTRLLVL.

V is TRBV27 and J is TRBJ2-7, with 13 bases aligning to TRBD2. Germline V gene lookup returns CDR1 MNHEY and CDR2 SMNVEV (reference sequence). The CDR3 runs to 16 residues. V was clipped by 5 bases and J by 2 bases; unmatched bases: 6. CDR3 sequence (DNA): TGTGCCAGCAGTCTACTAGCGGGAGGGCCCCCCTACGAGCAGTACTTC. Translated, it gives CASSLLAGGPPYEQYF.

The chain recombines TRBV28 with TRBJ1-5, with TRBD1 identical over 9 bases. The CDR3 consists of 17 residues. V lost 6 bases, J lost 5 bases, and 14 bases stayed unmatched. The germline V gene has CDR1 MDHEN and CDR2 SYDVKM. CDR3 residues: CASSVLSGTGNYQPQHF. For the CDR3, the DNA is TGTGCCAGCAGCGTATTGTCAGGGACAGGGAATTATCAGCCCCAGCATTTT.

This clone was counted a single time. The V call is TRBV19, the J call TRBJ1-4, with a tentative D call TRBD1 (6 bases). CDR3 length equals 15 residues. The germline V gene encodes CDR1 LNHDA and CDR2 SQIVND (reference sequence). The V and J ends lost 7 bases and 7 bases respectively, with 19 bases between them. The CDR3 DNA follows: TGTGCCAGTACCCTCGTCAGGGGAAATGCTGAAAAACTGTTTTTT. This gives the protein CASTLVRGNAEKLFF.

The rearrangement joins TRBV15 to TRBJ1-5; 11 bases agree with TRBD1. Germline CDR1 is LNHNV and CDR2 is YYDKDF (reference sequence). The V segment lost 0 bases and the J segment 3 bases; nucleotides outside the gene matches: 7. The CDR3 contains 18 residues. The CDR3 loop is CATSREEGQGVHNQPQHF. The CDR3 nucleotides read TGTGCCACCAGCAGAGAAGAGGGACAGGGGGTCCACAATCAGCCCCAGCATTTT.

J is TRBJ2-3 and V is TRBV7-2; D call uncertain. The CDR3 length is 11 residues. The germline gives CDR1 SGHTA, CDR2 FQGNSA. V lost 6 bases, J lost 5 bases, and 6 bases lay in between. As DNA, the CDR3 is TGTGCCAGCAGGTCCGGAGATACGCAGTATTTT. Its translation: CASRSGDTQYF.

As regards this clone: At one end the junction does not follow the germline gene, possibly because of a read error. The gene calls are TRBV7-9 and TRBJ1-5; D is undetermined. This CDR3 is built from 12 residues. Germline CDR1 SEHNR, CDR2 FQNEAQ (reference sequence). CDR3 residues: CSSSQDGQPQHF. The CDR3, as DNA: TGTTCCAGCAGCCAAGACGGGCAGCCCCAGCATTTT. Full variable domain (rest looked up from reference TRBV7-9 and TRBJ1-5): DTGVSQNPRHKITKRGQNVTFRCDPISEHNRLYWYRQTLGQGPEFLTYFQNEAQLEKSRLLSDRFSAERPKGSFSTLEIQRTEQGDSAMYLCSSSQDGQPQHFGDGTRLSIL.